The 8 T cell receptor beta chains given below trace back to one sample, sequenced in a study of blood T cell repertoires in COVID-19. Profiled with immunoSEQ multiplex PCR; TCRdb holds only in-frame clones, not every one. The sample consists of roughly 41,000 clones, approximately 82% of them appearing once. Material: peripheral blood. These receptors all stem from a woman older than 75 with acute or convalescent COVID-19.

The chain joins TRBV7-3 to TRBJ2-1; weak D call: TRBD2 (5 bases). From germline, CDR1 is SGHTA and CDR2 FQGTGA. The length of the CDR3 is 16 residues. Between the trimmed V and J ends, which lost 4 bases and 1 base, there was a span of 14 bases. CDR3 nucleotides: TGTGCCAGCAGCTCAACTCCCCGAGGGTCCTACAATGAGCAGTTCTTC. Its translation: CASSSTPRGSYNEQFF.

The chain is built from TRBV9 and TRBJ1-3; D unresolved. Trimming stripped 3 bases from V and 0 bases from J, with 16 bases between. Germline values: CDR1 SGDLS, CDR2 YYNGEE. The CDR3 runs 17 residues. In nucleotides, the CDR3 is TGTGCCAGCAGCGCCGGACTGTCAGAACTCTCTGGAAACACCATATATTTT. Its protein is CASSAGLSELSGNTIYF.

This clone has just a few counts. This chain joins TRBV27 and TRBJ1-2; 7 nucleotides align to TRBD1. Looked up from germline, CDR1 is MNHEY and CDR2 is SMNVEV (reference sequence). The CDR3 loop spans 16 amino acids. V dropped 5 bases and J dropped 2; count of bases not matched to a gene: 11. The CDR3 sequence: CASSPLPRGENYGYTF. The CDR3 DNA is TGTGCCAGCAGTCCCCTCCCCAGGGGGGAGAACTATGGCTACACCTTC.

The V and J genes are TRBV27 and TRBJ2-1, with TRBD2 identical over 9 bases. The CDR3 contains 15 residues. Germline CDR1 and CDR2: MNHEY and SMNVEV (reference sequence). The V segment lost 6 bases and the J segment 5 bases; nucleotides outside the gene matches: 8. The CDR3 nucleotides read TGTGCCAGCAGCCAGACTAGCGGAGTAAACAATGAGCAGTTCTTC. The encoded protein is CASSQTSGVNNEQFF.

V and J are TRBV24-1 and TRBJ1-5; perhaps TRBD1 as D (6 bases). V lost 1 base to trimming and J lost 8 bases, with 26 bases between them. CDR1 is KGHDR and CDR2 is SFDVKD in the germline V gene. CDR3 size: 19 residues. CDR3 in amino acids: CATSDLNTYRERSGEPQHF. CDR3 DNA sequence: TGTGCCACCAGTGATTTAAACACCTACAGGGAGAGGAGCGGAGAGCCCCAGCATTTT.

The chain has TRBV19 and TRBJ1-5; TRBD1 aligns across 9 bases. Germline V gives CDR1 LNHDA, CDR2 SQIVND (reference sequence). The V and J ends lost 6 bases and 5 bases, in that order; junction bases with no gene match: 8. The CDR3 has 15 amino acids. CDR3 in amino acids: CASSRQGGNDQPQHF. Here the CDR3 DNA reads TGTGCCAGTAGCCGACAGGGGGGGAATGATCAGCCCCAGCATTTT.

The chain links TRBV7-8 to TRBJ1-5; D gene ambiguous. The CDR3 covers 14 residues. Germline-derived CDR1 and CDR2 are SGHVS and FQNEAQ. The V gene lost 5 bases and the J gene lost 4 bases, with 12 bases spanning the gap. The CDR3 DNA reads as TGTGCCAGCAGCCCGACGGGAGGTAATCAGCCCCAGCATTTT. Translating gives CASSPTGGNQPQHF.

The sample holds a few counts of this clone. The chain couples TRBV3-1 (or the pseudogene TRBV3-2) to TRBJ2-7; 9 bases map to TRBD2. Germline V lookup: CDR1 LGHDT, CDR2 YNNKEL (reference sequence). J gave up 0 bases and V 2 bases, and 8 bases lay outside the gene matches. This CDR3 has 17 residues. This CDR3 is CASSQTNSGGPSYEQYF. In nucleotides, the CDR3 is TGTGCCAGCAGCCAAACAAATAGCGGGGGCCCCTCCTACGAGCAGTACTTC.